The subject of this entry is one T cell receptor (beta chain). Its antigen is unknown. Combining a sample-barcoded 5' primer with a J-beta primer mix, a second PCR ran for 7 to 11 cycles. Each of the samples gave a minimum of 2.5 million paired-end reads that contained CDR3. TCRdb independently ran MiXCR on the 5' RACE reads; one entry per CDR3 protein. In the table there are under 750,000 distinct CDR3 sequences, around 48% of which are singletons. V was pared by 3 bases and J by 0 bases, with 16 bases between. The CDR3 loop spans 16 amino acids. CDR1 is SGHRS and CDR2 is YFSETQ in the germline V gene. The data stem from a study of blood T cells in healthy people across ages. General study findings and limits: Age brought a roughly linear fall in TCR beta diversity measured per million T cells. No one knew whether donors had CMV, which possibly confounded expanded clonotype changes.

Ranging in age from about 6 to 90, the donors were healthy Caucasian individuals from Russia. Sequenced input: blood. The chain couples TRBV5-1 to TRBJ2-7; D perhaps matches TRBD1 (5 bases). The TCR sequence derives from an elderly man in good health. This CDR3 is CASSSTGLPSSYEQYF. The CDR3 region has the DNA TGCGCCAGCAGCTCTACAGGTTTGCCGAGCTCCTACGAGCAGTACTTC.